The sequence of this T cell receptor beta chain was determined in a study of cytomegalovirus exposure and HLA in healthy donors. Overall study findings and caveats: It was likely that a cluster of highly shared sequence variants was a sequencing artifact. When analyzed later, the rates of TCR association showed variation by HLA locus, with DRB1 the most and HLA-C the fewest.

With 60 Vbeta and 13 Jbeta primers, the PCR was carried out. The method was immunoSEQ multiplex PCR; TCRdb's version includes in-frame clones alone and lacks a portion of them. This sample carries some 150,000 clones, roughly 80% of them seen once, and the ten largest clones take around 7%. CDR3 length equals 15 residues. Between the trimmed V and J ends, which lost 5 bases and 4 bases, there was a span of 14 bases. Germline V lookup: CDR1 SEHNR, CDR2 FQNEAQ (reference sequence). This clone was counted between two and nine times. Its specificity is not known. The origin of this receptor is a woman in her thirties or forties in good health and CMV-seropositive. Sequenced material: PBMCs. The rearrangement joins TRBV7-9 to TRBJ1-4; D may be TRBD1 (5 bases). The CDR3 here is CASSGGLSGNEKLFF. CDR3 coding DNA: TGTGCCAGCAGCGGGGGACTTTCGGGTAATGAAAAACTGTTTTTT. The entire variable domain, with the rest obtained from reference TRBV7-9 and TRBJ1-4, is as follows: DTGVSQNPRHKITKRGQNVTFRCDPISEHNRLYWYRQTLGQGPEFLTYFQNEAQLEKSRLLSDRFSAERPKGSFSTLEIQRTEQGDSAMYLCASSGGLSGNEKLFFGSGTQLSVL.